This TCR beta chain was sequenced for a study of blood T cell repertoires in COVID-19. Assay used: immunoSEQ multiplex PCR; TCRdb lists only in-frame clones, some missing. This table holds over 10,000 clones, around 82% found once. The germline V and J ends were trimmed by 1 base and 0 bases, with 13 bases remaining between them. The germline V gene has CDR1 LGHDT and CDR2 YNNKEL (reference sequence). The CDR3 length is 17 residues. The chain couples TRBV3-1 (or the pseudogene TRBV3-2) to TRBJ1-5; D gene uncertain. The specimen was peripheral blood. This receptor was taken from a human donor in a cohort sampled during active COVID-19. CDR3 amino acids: CASSQGSQVNSNQPQHF. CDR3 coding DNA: TGTGCCAGCAGCCAAGGGTCCCAGGTCAATAGCAATCAGCCCCAGCATTTT.